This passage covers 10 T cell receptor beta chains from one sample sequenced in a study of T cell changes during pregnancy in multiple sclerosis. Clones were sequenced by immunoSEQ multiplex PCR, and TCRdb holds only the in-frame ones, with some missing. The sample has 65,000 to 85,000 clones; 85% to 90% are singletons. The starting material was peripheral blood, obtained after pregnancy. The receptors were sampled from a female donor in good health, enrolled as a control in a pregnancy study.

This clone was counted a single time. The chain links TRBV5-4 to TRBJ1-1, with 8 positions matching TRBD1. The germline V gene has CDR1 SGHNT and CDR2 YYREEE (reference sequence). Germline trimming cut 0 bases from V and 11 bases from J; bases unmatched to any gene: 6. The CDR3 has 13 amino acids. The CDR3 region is CASSLVSGGYAFF. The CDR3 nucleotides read TGTGCCAGCAGCTTGGTGTCAGGGGGCTATGCTTTCTTT.

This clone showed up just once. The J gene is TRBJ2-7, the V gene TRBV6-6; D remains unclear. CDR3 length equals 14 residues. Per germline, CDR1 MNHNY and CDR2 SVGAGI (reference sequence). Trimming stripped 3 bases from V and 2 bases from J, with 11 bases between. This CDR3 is CASSYQVPTYEQYF. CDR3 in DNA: TGTGCCAGCAGTTATCAGGTTCCTACCTACGAGCAGTACTTC.

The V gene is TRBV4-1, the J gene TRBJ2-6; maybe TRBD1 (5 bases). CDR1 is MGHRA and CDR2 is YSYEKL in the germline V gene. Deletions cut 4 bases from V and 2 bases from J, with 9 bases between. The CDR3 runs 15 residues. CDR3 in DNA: TGCGCCAGCAGCCCGGAAGGGGCTGGGGCCAACGTCCTGACTTTC. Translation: CASSPEGAGANVLTF.

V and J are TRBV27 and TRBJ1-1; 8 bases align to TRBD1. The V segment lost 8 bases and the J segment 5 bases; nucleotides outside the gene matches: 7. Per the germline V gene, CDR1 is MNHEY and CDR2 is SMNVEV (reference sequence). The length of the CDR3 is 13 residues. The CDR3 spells CASYRTGWTEAFF. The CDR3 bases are TGTGCCAGCTATCGGACAGGGTGGACTGAAGCTTTCTTT.

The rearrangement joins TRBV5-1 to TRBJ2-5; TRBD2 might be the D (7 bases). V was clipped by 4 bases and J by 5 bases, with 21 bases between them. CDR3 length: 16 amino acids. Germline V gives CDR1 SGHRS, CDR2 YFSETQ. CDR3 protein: CASSDPRGAIGETQYF. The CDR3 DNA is TGCGCCAGCAGCGATCCACGGGGGGCGATCGGCGAGACCCAGTACTTC.

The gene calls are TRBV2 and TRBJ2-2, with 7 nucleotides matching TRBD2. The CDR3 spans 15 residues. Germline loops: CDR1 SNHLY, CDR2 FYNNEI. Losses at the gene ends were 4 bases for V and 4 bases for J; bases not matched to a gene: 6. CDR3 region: CASSAAGDGTGELFF. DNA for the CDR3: TGTGCCAGCAGTGCGGCGGGAGACGGCACCGGGGAGCTGTTTTTT.

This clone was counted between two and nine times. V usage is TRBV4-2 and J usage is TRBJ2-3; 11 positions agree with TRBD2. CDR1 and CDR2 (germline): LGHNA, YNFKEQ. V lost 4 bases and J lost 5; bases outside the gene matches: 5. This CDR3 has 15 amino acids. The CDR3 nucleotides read TGTGCCAGCAGCCCCGGGACTAGCGGAGTAGATACGCAGTATTTT. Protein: CASSPGTSGVDTQYF.

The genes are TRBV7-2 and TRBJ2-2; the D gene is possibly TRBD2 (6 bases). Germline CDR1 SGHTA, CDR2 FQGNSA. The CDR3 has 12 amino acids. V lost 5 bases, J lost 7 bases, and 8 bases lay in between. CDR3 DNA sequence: TGTGCCAGCAGCCCAGCGGGCGGGGAGCTGTTTTTT. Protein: CASSPAGGELFF. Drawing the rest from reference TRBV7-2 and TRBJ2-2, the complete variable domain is GAGVSQSPSNKVTEKGKDVELRCDPISGHTALYWYRQSLGQGLEFLIYFQGNSAPDKSGLPSDRFSAERTGGSVSTLTIQRTQQEDSAVYLCASSPAGGELFFGEGSRLTVL.

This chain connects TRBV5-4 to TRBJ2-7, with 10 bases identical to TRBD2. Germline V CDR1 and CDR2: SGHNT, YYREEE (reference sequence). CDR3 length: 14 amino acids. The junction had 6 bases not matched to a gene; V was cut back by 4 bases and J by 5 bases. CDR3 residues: CASSHSGRPNEQYF. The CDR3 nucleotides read TGTGCCAGCAGCCATAGCGGGAGGCCTAACGAGCAGTACTTC.

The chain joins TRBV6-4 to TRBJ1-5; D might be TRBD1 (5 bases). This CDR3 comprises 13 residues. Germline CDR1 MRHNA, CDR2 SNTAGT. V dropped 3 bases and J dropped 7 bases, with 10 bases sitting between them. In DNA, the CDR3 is TGTGCCAGCAGTGATACGCAGGGCCAGCCCCAGCATTTT. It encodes CASSDTQGQPQHF.